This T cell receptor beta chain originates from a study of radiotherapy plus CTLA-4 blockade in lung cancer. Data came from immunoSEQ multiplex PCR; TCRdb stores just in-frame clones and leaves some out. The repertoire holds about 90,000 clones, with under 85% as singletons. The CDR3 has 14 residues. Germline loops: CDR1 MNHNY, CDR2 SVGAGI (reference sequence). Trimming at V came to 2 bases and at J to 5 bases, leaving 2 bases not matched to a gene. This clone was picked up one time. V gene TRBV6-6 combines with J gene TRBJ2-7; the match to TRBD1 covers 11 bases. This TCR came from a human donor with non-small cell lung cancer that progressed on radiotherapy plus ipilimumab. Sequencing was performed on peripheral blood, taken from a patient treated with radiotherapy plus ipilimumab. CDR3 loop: CASSYRTGGNEQYF. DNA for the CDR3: TGTGCCAGCAGTTACCGGACAGGGGGCAACGAGCAGTACTTC.